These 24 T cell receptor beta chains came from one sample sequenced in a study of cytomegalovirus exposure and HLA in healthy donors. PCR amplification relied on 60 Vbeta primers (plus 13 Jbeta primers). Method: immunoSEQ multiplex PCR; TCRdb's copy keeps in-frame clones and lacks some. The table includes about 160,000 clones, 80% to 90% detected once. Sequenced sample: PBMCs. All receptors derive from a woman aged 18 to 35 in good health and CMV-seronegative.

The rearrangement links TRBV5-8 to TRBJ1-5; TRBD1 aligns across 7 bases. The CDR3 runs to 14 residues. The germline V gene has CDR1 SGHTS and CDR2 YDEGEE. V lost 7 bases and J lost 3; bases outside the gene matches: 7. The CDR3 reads CASLGTANNQPQHF. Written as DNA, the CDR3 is TGTGCCAGCCTGGGGACAGCGAACAATCAGCCCCAGCATTTT.

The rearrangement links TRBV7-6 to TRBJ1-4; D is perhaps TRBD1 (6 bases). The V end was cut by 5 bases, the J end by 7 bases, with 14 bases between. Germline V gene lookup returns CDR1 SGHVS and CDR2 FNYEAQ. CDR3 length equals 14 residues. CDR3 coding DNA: TGTGCCAGCAGCCTAGGGGGGCACGGTGAAAAACTGTTTTTT. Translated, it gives CASSLGGHGEKLFF.

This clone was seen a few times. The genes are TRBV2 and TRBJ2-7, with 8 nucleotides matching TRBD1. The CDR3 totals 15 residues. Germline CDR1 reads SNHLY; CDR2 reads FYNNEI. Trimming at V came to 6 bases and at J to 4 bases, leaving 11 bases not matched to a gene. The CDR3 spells CASRRTGIKGYEQYF. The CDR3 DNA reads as TGTGCCAGCAGAAGGACAGGGATAAAAGGTTACGAGCAGTACTTC. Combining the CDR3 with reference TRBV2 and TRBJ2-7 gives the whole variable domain EPEVTQTPSHQVTQMGQEVILRCVPISNHLYFYWYRQILGQKVEFLVSFYNNEISEKSEIFDDQFSVERPDGSNFTLKIRSTKLEDSAMYFCASRRTGIKGYEQYFGPGTRLTVT.

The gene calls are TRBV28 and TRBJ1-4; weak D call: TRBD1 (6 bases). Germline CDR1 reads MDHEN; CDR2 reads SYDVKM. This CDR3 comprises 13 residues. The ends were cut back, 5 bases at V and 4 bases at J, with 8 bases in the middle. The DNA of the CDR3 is TGTGCCAGCAGTGCAGGGGATAATGAAAAACTGTTTTTT. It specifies CASSAGDNEKLFF. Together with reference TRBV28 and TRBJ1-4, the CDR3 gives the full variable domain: DVKVTQSSRYLVKRTGEKVFLECVQDMDHENMFWYRQDPGLGLRLIYFSYDVKMKEKGDIPEGYSVSREKKERFSLILESASTNQTSMYLCASSAGDNEKLFFGSGTQLSVL.

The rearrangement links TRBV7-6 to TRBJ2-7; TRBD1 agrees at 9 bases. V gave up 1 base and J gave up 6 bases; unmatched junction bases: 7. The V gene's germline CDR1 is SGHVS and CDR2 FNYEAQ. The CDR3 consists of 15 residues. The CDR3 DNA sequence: TGTGCCAGCAGCTTAGGCACAGGGGGCTTGACCGAGCAGTACTTC. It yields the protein CASSLGTGGLTEQYF. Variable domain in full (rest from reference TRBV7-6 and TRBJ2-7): GAGVSQSPRYKVTKRGQDVALRCDPISGHVSLYWYRQALGQGPEFLTYFNYEAQQDKSGLPNDRFSAERPEGSISTLTIQRTEQRDSAMYRCASSLGTGGLTEQYFGPGTRLTVT.

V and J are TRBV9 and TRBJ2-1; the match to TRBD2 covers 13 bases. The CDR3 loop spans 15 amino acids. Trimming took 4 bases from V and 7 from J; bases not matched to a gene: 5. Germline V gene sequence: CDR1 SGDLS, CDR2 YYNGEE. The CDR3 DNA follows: TGTGCCAGCAGCCTTACTAGCGGGAGGGCTAATGAGCAGTTCTTC. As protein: CASSLTSGRANEQFF.

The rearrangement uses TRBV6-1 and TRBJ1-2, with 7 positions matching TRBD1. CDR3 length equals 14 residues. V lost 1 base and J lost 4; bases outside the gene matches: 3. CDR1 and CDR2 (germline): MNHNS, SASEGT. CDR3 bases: TGTGCCAGCAGTGAAGTCAGGACAGGCTATGGCTACACCTTC. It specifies CASSEVRTGYGYTF.

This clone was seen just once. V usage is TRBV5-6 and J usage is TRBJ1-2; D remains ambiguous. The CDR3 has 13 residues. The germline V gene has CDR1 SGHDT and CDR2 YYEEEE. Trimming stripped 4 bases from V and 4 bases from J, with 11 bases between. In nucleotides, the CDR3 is TGTGCCAGCAGCCAGCCAGGCGTCTATGGCTACACCTTC. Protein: CASSQPGVYGYTF.

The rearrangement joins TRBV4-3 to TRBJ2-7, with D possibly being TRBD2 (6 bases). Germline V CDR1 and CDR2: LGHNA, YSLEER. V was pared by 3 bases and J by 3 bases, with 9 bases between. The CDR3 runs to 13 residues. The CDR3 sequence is CASSQTRYYEQYF. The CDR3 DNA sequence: TGCGCCAGCAGCCAGACTAGATACTACGAGCAGTACTTC.

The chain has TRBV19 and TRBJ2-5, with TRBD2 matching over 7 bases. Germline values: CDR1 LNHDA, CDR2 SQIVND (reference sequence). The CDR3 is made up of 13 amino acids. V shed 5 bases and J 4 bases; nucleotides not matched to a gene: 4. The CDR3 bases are TGTGCCAGTAGTCCTCGGACTAGAGAGACCCAGTACTTC. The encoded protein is CASSPRTRETQYF.

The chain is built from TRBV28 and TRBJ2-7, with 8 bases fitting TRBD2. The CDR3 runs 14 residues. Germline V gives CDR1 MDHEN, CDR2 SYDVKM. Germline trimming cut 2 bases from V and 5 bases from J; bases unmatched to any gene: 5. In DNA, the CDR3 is TGTGCCAGCAGTTTAGGCGGGAGGTCCCACGAGCAGTACTTC. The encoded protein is CASSLGGRSHEQYF.

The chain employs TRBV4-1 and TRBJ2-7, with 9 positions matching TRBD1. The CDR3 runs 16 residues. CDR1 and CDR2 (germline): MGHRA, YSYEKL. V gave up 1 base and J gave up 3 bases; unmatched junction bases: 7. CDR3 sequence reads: CASSQGPVTGGYEQYF. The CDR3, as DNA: TGCGCCAGCAGCCAAGGGCCCGTGACAGGGGGCTACGAGCAGTACTTC.

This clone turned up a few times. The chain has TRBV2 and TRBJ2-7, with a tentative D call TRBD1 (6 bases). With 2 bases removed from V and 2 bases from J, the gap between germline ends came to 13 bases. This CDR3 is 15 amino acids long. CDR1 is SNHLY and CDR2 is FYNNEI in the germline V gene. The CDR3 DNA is TGTGCCAGCAGTGAAAGGCAGGGGCTCCCCTACGAGCAGTACTTC. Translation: CASSERQGLPYEQYF. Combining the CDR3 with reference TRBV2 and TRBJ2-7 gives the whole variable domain EPEVTQTPSHQVTQMGQEVILRCVPISNHLYFYWYRQILGQKVEFLVSFYNNEISEKSEIFDDQFSVERPDGSNFTLKIRSTKLEDSAMYFCASSERQGLPYEQYFGPGTRLTVT.

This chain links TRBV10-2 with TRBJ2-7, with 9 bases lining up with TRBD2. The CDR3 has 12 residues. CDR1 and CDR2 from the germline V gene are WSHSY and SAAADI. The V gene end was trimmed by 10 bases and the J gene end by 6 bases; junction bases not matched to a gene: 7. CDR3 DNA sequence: TGCGCCACCTTAGCGGGAGAATTCGAGCAGTACTTC. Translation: CATLAGEFEQYF.

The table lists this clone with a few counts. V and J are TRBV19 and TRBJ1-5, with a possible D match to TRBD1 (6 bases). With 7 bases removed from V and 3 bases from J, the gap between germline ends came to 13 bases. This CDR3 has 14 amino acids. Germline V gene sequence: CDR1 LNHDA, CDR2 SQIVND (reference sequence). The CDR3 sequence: CASTIGGLNQPQHF. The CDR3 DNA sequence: TGTGCCAGTACCATCGGGGGGCTCAATCAGCCCCAGCATTTT. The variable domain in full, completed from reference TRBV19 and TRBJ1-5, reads DGGITQSPKYLFRKEGQNVTLSCEQNLNHDAMYWYRQDPGQGLRLIYYSQIVNDFQKGDIAEGYSVSREKKESFPLTVTSAQKNPTAFYLCASTIGGLNQPQHFGDGTRLSIL.

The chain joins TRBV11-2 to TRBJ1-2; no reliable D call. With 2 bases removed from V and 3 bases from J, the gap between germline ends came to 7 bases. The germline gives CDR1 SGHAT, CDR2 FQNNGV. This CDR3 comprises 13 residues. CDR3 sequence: CASSLWGDYGYTF. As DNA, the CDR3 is TGTGCCAGCAGCTTATGGGGAGACTATGGCTACACCTTC.

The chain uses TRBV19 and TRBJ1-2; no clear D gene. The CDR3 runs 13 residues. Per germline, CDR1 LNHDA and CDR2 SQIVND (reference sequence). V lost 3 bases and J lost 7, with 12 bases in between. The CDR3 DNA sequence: TGTGCCAGTAGTATGGCCGGGAGTCGTGGCTACACCTTC. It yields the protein CASSMAGSRGYTF.

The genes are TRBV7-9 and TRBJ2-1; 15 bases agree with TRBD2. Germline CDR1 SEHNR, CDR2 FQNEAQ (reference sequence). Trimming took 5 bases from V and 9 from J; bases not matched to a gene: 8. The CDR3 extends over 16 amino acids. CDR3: CASSTGLAGGMGEQFF. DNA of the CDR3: TGTGCCAGCAGCACGGGACTAGCGGGAGGAATGGGTGAGCAGTTCTTC.

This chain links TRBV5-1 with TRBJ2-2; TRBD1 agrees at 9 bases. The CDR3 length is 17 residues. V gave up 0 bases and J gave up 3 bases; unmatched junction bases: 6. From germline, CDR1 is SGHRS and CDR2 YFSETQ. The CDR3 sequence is CASSLAGQGVDTGELFF. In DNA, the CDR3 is TGCGCCAGCAGCTTGGCGGGACAGGGAGTTGACACCGGGGAGCTGTTTTTT.

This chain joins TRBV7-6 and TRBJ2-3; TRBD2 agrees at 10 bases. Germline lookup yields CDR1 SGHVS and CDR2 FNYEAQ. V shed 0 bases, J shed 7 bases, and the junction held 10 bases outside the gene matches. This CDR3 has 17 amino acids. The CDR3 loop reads CASSLAASGRATHTQYF. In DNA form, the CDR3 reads TGTGCCAGCAGCTTAGCGGCAAGCGGGAGGGCCACCCATACGCAGTATTTT.

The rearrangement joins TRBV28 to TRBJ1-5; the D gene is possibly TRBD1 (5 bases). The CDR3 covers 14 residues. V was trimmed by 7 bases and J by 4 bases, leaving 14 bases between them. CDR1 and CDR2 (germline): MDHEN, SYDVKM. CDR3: CASTSPGGNQPQHF. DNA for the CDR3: TGTGCCAGCACCTCTCCGGGGGGAAATCAGCCCCAGCATTTT.

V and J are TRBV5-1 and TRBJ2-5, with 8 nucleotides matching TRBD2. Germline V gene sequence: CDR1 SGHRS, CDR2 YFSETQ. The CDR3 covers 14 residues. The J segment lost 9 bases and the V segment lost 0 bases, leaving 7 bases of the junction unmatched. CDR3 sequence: CASSLAGSGGAQYF. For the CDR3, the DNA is TGCGCCAGCAGCTTGGCCGGGTCCGGGGGGGCCCAGTACTTC.

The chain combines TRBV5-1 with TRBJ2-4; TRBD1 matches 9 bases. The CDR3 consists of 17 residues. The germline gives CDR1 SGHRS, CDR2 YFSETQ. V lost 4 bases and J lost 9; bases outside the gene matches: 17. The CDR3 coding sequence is TGCGCCAGCAGCCAGGAAGGACAGGGGAGCGGTGTAGGCATTCAGTACTTC. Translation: CASSQEGQGSGVGIQYF.

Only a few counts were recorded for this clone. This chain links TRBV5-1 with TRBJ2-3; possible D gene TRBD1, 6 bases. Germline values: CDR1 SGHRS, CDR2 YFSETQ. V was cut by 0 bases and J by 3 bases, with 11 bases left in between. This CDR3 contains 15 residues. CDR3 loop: CASSLGQVITDTQYF. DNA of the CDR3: TGCGCCAGCAGCTTGGGACAGGTCATAACAGATACGCAGTATTTT.